This TCR beta chain stems from a study of CD4 T cells in relation to SARS-CoV-2 and coronaviruses. Unexposed donor CD4+ T cells date from 2011-2018, before the COVID-19 pandemic. Measured with immunoSEQ multiplex PCR; TCRdb has only the in-frame clones, and not every one. The sample consists of some 65,000 clones, about 89% of them appearing once. The CDR3 extends over 14 amino acids. Losses at the gene ends were 4 bases for V and 5 bases for J; bases not matched to a gene: 4. Germline V CDR1 and CDR2: MNHEY, SVGAGI. Sequencing was carried out using memory CD4+ T cells from PBMCs. The receptor was derived from a human donor in good health. This chain uses TRBV6-5 with TRBJ2-5, with 10 bases identical to TRBD2. The CDR3 region has the DNA TGTGCCAGCAGTTTCTTACTAGCGGGGGAGACCCAGTACTTC. This translates into CASSFLLAGETQYF.